These 20 T cell receptor beta chains originate from one sample sequenced in a study of T-cell reconstitution after alpha-beta-depleted transplantation in children. Preparation of the TCRbeta library was carried out with unique molecular identifiers. TCRdb re-called the PCR reads with MiXCR, one entry per CDR3 protein. This repertoire shows about 400,000 distinct CDR3 sequences, 16% found once; its top ten account for over 25%. This specimen consisted of PBMCs, mostly from graft donor cells, obtained 360 days after TCRalphabeta/CD19-depleted stem cell transplant. These receptor sequences come from a boy under three years old who had a stem cell transplant for Wiskott-Aldrich syndrome, so the T cells may come from the graft donor.

The sample holds a few counts of this clonotype. This sequence joins TRBV15 and TRBJ2-3; a weak D match, TRBD1 (5 bases). V lost 4 bases and J 2 bases, leaving 16 bases between the germline ends. Germline assignment: CDR1 LNHNV and CDR2 YYDKDF (reference sequence). This CDR3 spans 16 amino acids. The CDR3 region is CATSTRLDRVTDTQYF. CDR3 nucleotides: TGTGCCACCAGCACCCGACTTGACAGAGTCACAGATACGCAGTATTTT.

This clonotype was seen many times. This chain links TRBV20-1 with TRBJ2-7; no firm D call. V was cut by 6 bases and J by 4 bases, with 10 bases left in between. Per the germline V gene, CDR1 is DFQATT and CDR2 is SNEGSKA (reference sequence). CDR3 size: 11 residues. The CDR3 spells CSAPLGYEQYF. CDR3 nucleotides: TGCAGTGCCCCCCTCGGGTACGAGCAGTACTTC.

This clonotype was observed a handful of times. V usage is TRBV12-3 or TRBV12-4 and J usage is TRBJ2-1; tentatively, D is TRBD2 (6 bases). With 7 bases removed from V and 4 bases from J, the gap between germline ends came to 17 bases. This CDR3 is built from 15 residues. The CDR3 region has the DNA TGTGCCAGCACCCTCGGACTAACAGCTTACAATGAGCAGTTCTTC. It is translated as CASTLGLTAYNEQFF.

The genes are TRBV12-3 or TRBV12-4 and TRBJ2-7, with D perhaps TRBD2 (5 bases). The CDR3 is 14 residues long. V was cut by 5 bases and J by 3 bases, with 14 bases left in between. Written as DNA, the CDR3 is TGTGCCAGCAGTACCTTCAGCGAGGGCTACGAGCAGTACTTC. Translated, it gives CASSTFSEGYEQYF.

CDR3 sequence: CASSRLSSSVADTQYF. The CDR3 DNA is TGTGCCAGTAGTAGATTGAGCTCCTCGGTTGCAGATACGCAGTATTTT. The chain couples TRBV19 to TRBJ2-3; D remains unclear. CDR1 is LNHDA, CDR2 SQIVND, per germline (reference sequence). Trimming removed 4 bases at V and 4 bases at J, with 18 bases between. The CDR3 length is 16 residues.

J is TRBJ2-3 and V is TRBV13; D might be TRBD2 (6 bases). Per germline, CDR1 PRHDT and CDR2 FYEKMQ (reference sequence). The CDR3 spans 14 residues. Trimming took off 5 bases at V and 4 bases at J, with 13 bases between the two ends. CDR3 region: CASSTRLGPDTQYF. DNA for the CDR3: TGTGCCAGCAGCACAAGACTAGGCCCAGATACGCAGTATTTT.

CDR3 in amino acids: CASSLVTGTGEQYF. CDR3 bases: TGTGCCAGCAGCTTAGTCACAGGGACGGGGGAGCAGTACTTC. The rearrangement joins TRBV7-2 to TRBJ2-7, with a tentative D call TRBD1 (6 bases). V lost 1 base to trimming and J lost 7 bases, with 14 bases between them. The CDR3 totals 14 residues. Germline CDR1 and CDR2: SGHTA and FQGNSA.

In its sample, this clonotype was seen a few times. The V gene is TRBV10-3, the J gene TRBJ1-6; D unresolved. Trimming pared 2 bases from V and 8 bases from J, leaving 4 bases between. CDR3 length: 12 residues. Per germline, CDR1 ENHRY and CDR2 SYGVKD. CDR3 sequence reads: CAISEPHSPLHF. The CDR3, as DNA: TGTGCCATCAGTGAGCCCCATTCACCCCTCCACTTT.

This chain connects TRBV20-1 to TRBJ2-1; 10 nucleotides line up with TRBD2. The CDR3 is 14 amino acids. The V and J ends lost 5 bases and 7 bases, in that order; junction bases with no gene match: 8. Looked up from germline, CDR1 is DFQATT and CDR2 is SNEGSKA (reference sequence). DNA of the CDR3: TGCAGTGCTCTCAGCGGGAGGGCGCGGAATGAGCAGTTCTTC. It is translated as CSALSGRARNEQFF.

This clonotype appeared a few times. J is TRBJ2-1 and V is TRBV29-1; D call uncertain. The CDR3 is 11 residues long. In germline, CDR1 is SQVTM, CDR2 ANQGSEA. Trimming left V 7 bases short and J 2 bases short, with 6 bases between. The CDR3 here is CSGETYNEQFF. CDR3 coding DNA: TGCAGCGGAGAGACCTACAATGAGCAGTTCTTC.

The chain joins TRBV3-1 to TRBJ2-7; perhaps TRBD1 as D (5 bases). Germline CDR1 is LGHDT and CDR2 is YNNKEL (reference sequence). V lost 4 bases, J lost 5 bases, and 15 bases lay in between. This CDR3 contains 14 residues. The CDR3 here is CASSLRLRADEQYF. The CDR3 DNA follows: TGTGCCAGCAGCCTTCGACTCAGGGCGGACGAGCAGTACTTC.

The chain has TRBV6-5 and TRBJ2-7, with D maybe TRBD2 (5 bases). Germline V gene sequence: CDR1 MNHEY, CDR2 SVGAGI. This CDR3 has 15 amino acids. Trimming left V 4 bases short and J 7 bases short, with 20 bases between. The CDR3 DNA follows: TGTGCCAGCAGTTCAGCGGCGGTGACGAGTTTGGAGCAGTACTTC. Translated, it gives CASSSAAVTSLEQYF.

The chain is built from TRBV13 and TRBJ2-1; 9 nucleotides agree with TRBD2. Germline V gene data show CDR1 as PRHDT and CDR2 as FYEKMQ (reference sequence). The CDR3 extends over 16 amino acids. The V and J ends lost 4 bases and 3 bases, in that order; junction bases with no gene match: 7. DNA of the CDR3: TGTGCCAGCAGCTCCTATGGCGGGAGGGACTACAATGAGCAGTTCTTC. The encoded protein is CASSSYGGRDYNEQFF.

The chain combines TRBV5-1 with TRBJ1-5, with D possibly TRBD1 on 6 matching bases. Trimming cost V 4 bases and J 5 bases, with 22 bases left between them. CDR3 length equals 17 residues. Germline V lookup: CDR1 SGHRS, CDR2 YFSETQ. The CDR3 DNA sequence: TGCGCCAGCAGCGTACCTTCTTACAGGGCGGAGGATCAGCCCCAGCATTTT. Translation: CASSVPSYRAEDQPQHF.

This chain links TRBV6-5 with TRBJ1-6, with D unresolved. In germline, CDR1 is MNHEY, CDR2 SVGAGI. The CDR3 has 17 residues. V lost 2 bases to trimming and J lost 2 bases, with 13 bases between them. CDR3 amino acids: CASSYTLRTAYNSPLHF. CDR3 nucleotides: TGTGCCAGCAGTTACACTCTAAGGACTGCCTATAATTCACCCCTCCACTTT.

The chain has TRBV15 and TRBJ2-5, with D possibly being TRBD1 or TRBD2 (5 bases each). The CDR3 is made up of 15 amino acids. From germline, CDR1 is LNHNV and CDR2 YYDKDF (reference sequence). Trimming took off 1 base at V and 2 bases at J, with 11 bases between the two ends. This CDR3 is CATSRGKGPQETQYF. CDR3 DNA sequence: TGTGCCACCAGCAGAGGAAAGGGACCTCAAGAGACCCAGTACTTC.

CDR3 in amino acids: CASSLLREQETQYF. CDR3 in DNA: TGTGCCAGCAGTTTGTTGCGGGAACAAGAGACCCAGTACTTC. The chain employs TRBV27 and TRBJ2-5; TRBD2 is a possible D gene (6 bases). In germline, CDR1 is MNHEY, CDR2 SMNVEV (reference sequence). Trimming shortened V by 3 bases and J by 2 bases, and 10 bases separated the two germline ends. This CDR3 spans 14 amino acids.

The chain recombines TRBV5-1 with TRBJ2-3; TRBD2 agrees at 12 bases. Trimming removed 0 bases from V and 3 bases from J; junction bases left unmatched: 2. Germline CDR1 and CDR2: SGHRS and YFSETQ. This CDR3 comprises 16 residues. In DNA, the CDR3 is TGCGCCAGCAGCTTGGTGACTAGCGGGAGTACAGATACGCAGTATTTT. It encodes CASSLVTSGSTDTQYF.

The rearrangement uses TRBV20-1 and TRBJ2-5; D may be TRBD1 (5 bases). Germline CDR1 is DFQATT and CDR2 is SNEGSKA (reference sequence). V was trimmed by 0 bases and J by 1 base, leaving 15 bases between them. This CDR3 comprises 16 residues. The CDR3 coding sequence is TGCAGTGCTAGAGATCCCGGGCGACAGTCCCAAGAGACCCAGTACTTC. Its protein is CSARDPGRQSQETQYF.

This rearrangement joins TRBV12-3 or TRBV12-4 to TRBJ2-2; 10 bases match TRBD2. V lost 3 bases, J lost 4 bases, and 5 bases stayed unmatched. The CDR3 sequence is 16 residues long. CDR3 nucleotide sequence: TGTGCCAGCAGTTTTTGGCTAGCGGGGGTCACCGGGGAGCTGTTTTTT. This translates into CASSFWLAGVTGELFF.